The clone carrying this T cell receptor beta chain was seen only once. The sample originates from a study of T cell changes during pregnancy in multiple sclerosis. Some clones are missing from TCRdb's copy, which holds only in-frame ones; the method was immunoSEQ multiplex PCR. The sample has around 100,000 clones, about 92% seen once. Germline CDR1 reads SGHTA; CDR2 reads FQGTGA. This CDR3 has 13 residues. V was pared by 4 bases and J by 4 bases, with 1 base of the junction left unmatched. The input for sequencing was peripheral blood, taken after pregnancy. This clonotype was obtained from a female donor with multiple sclerosis, enrolled in a pregnancy study. V and J are TRBV7-3 and TRBJ2-4, with TRBD1 matching 7 bases. The CDR3 DNA reads TGTGCCAGCAGCTCGGGACAGAAAAACATTCAGTACTTC. This translates into CASSSGQKNIQYF.